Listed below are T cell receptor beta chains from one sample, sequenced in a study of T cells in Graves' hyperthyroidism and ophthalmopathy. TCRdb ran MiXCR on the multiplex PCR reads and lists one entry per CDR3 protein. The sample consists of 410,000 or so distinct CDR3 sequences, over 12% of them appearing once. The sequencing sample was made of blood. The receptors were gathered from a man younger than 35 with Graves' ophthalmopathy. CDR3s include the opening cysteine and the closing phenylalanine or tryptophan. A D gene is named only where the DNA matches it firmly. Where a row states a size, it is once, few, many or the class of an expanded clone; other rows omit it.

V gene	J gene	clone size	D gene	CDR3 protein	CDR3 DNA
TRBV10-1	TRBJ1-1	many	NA	CASSEKEGVKEPEAFF	TGCGCCAGCAGTGAGAAGGAGGGGGTTAAGGAGCCTGAAGCTTTCTTT
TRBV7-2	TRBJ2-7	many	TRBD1	CASRQGQGGYYEQYF	TGTGCCAGCAGACAGGGACAGGGCGGCTACTACGAGCAGTACTTC
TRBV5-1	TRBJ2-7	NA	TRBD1	CASSYGRDRVSYEQYF	TGCGCCAGCAGCTATGGCCGGGACAGGGTATCCTACGAGCAGTACTTC
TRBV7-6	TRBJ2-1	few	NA	CASSLEASRRGGNEQFF	TGTGCCAGCAGCTTAGAGGCGTCTAGGCGAGGGGGCAATGAGCAGTTCTTC
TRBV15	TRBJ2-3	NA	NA	CATSEPGLCLDTQYF	TGTGCCACCAGCGAACCAGGGCTATGTCTGGATACGCAGTATTTT
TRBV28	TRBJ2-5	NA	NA	CASRLEKETQYF	TGTGCCAGCCGGCTAGAGAAAGAGACCCAGTACTTC
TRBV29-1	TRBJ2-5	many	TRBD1	CSVDHWTGKETQYF	TGCAGCGTTGACCATTGGACAGGGAAAGAGACCCAGTACTTC
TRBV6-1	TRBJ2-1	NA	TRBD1	CATTLTGAYNEQFF	TGTGCCACAACCCTAACAGGGGCCTACAATGAGCAGTTCTTC
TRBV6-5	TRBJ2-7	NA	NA	CASSYPTEQYF	TGTGCCAGCAGTTACCCTACGGAGCAGTACTTC
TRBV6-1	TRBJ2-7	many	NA	CASTATDSYEQYF	TGTGCCAGCACTGCCACAGACTCCTACGAGCAGTACTTC
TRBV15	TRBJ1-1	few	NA	CATSRVVNTEAFF	TGTGCCACCAGCAGAGTAGTGAACACTGAAGCTTTCTTT
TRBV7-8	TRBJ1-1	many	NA	CASSLLVWDTEAFF	TGTGCCAGCAGCTTACTGGTTTGGGACACTGAAGCTTTCTTT
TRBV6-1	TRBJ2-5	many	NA	CASSDGAQETQYF	TGTGCCAGCAGTGACGGCGCTCAAGAGACCCAGTACTTC
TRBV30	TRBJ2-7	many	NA	CAWSLGAAGEQYF	TGTGCCTGGAGTCTGGGGGCTGCTGGGGAGCAGTACTTC
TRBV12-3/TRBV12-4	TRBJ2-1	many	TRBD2	CASSFGRGGYNEQFF	TGTGCCAGCAGTTTTGGGCGGGGGGGATACAATGAGCAGTTCTTC
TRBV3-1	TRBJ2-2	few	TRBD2	CASSQDLTSGSRTGGELFF	TGTGCCAGCAGCCAAGATCTTACTAGCGGGAGTAGGACCGGCGGGGAGCTGTTTTTT
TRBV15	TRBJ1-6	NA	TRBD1	CATSYTGQGNSPLHF	TGTGCCACCAGCTATACGGGACAGGGTAATTCACCCCTCCACTTT
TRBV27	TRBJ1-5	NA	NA	CASSLFGPNQPQHF	TGTGCCAGCAGTTTATTTGGCCCTAATCAGCCCCAGCATTTT
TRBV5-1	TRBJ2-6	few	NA	CASSFSPGRGFSGANVLTF	TGCGCCAGCAGCTTCAGCCCGGGAAGGGGATTCTCTGGGGCCAACGTCCTGACTTTC
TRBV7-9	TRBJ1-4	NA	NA	CASSPSQGKGEKLFF	TGTGCCAGCAGCCCCTCCCAGGGGAAAGGAGAAAAACTGTTTTTT
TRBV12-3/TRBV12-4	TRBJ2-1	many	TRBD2	CASKPPSGNNEQFF	TGTGCCAGCAAGCCCCCCAGCGGGAACAATGAGCAGTTCTTC
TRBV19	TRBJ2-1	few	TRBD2	CASSFLAGGNNEQFF	TGTGCCAGTAGTTTCTTAGCGGGGGGTAACAATGAGCAGTTCTTC
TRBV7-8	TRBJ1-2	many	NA	CASSPGPGPYGYTF	TGTGCCAGCAGCCCAGGGCCAGGCCCGTATGGCTACACCTTC
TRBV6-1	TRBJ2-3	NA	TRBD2	CASRPSVGGGYTDTQYF	TGTGCCAGCAGGCCTTCCGTTGGCGGGGGGTACACAGATACGCAGTATTTT
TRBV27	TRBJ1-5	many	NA	CASSLNRNQPQHF	TGTGCCAGCAGTTTGAATAGGAATCAGCCCCAGCATTTT
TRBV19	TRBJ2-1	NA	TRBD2	CASSPRGRSSYNEQFF	TGTGCCAGTAGTCCTCGCGGGAGGTCCTCCTACAATGAGCAGTTCTTC
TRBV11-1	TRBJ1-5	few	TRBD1	CAEGQFLNQPQHF	TGTGCAGAGGGACAGTTCCTCAATCAGCCCCAGCATTTT
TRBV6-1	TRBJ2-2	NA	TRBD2	CASSVGGTVPGELFF	TGTGCCAGCAGTGTGGGGGGGACGGTCCCCGGGGAGCTGTTTTTT
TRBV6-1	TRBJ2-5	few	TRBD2	CASSEVTSGKETQYF	TGTGCCAGCAGTGAAGTAACTAGCGGGAAAGAGACCCAGTACTTC
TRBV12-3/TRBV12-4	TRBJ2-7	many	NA	CASSPGVHEQYF	TGTGCCAGCAGCCCGGGGGTCCACGAGCAGTACTTC
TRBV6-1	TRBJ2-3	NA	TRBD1	CASSSHLQGSTDTQYF	TGTGCCAGCAGTTCCCATCTACAGGGGAGCACAGATACGCAGTATTTT
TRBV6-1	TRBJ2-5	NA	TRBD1	CASSRDRSYQETQYF	TGTGCCAGCAGTAGGGACAGGAGCTACCAAGAGACCCAGTACTTC
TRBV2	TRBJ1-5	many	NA	CASSARGYSNQPQHF	TGTGCCAGCAGTGCGCGGGGGTATAGCAATCAGCCCCAGCATTTT
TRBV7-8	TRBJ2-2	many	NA	CASSLLGLGELFF	TGTGCCAGCAGCTTATTGGGCCTTGGGGAGCTGTTTTTT
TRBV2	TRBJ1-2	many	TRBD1	CASSRLPTGDHGYTF	TGTGCCAGCAGCCGGCTCCCAACAGGGGACCATGGCTACACCTTC
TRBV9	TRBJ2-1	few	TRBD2	CASSAVSGGPSYNEQSF	TGTGCCAGCAGCGCCGTGAGCGGGGGCCCCTCCTACAATGAGCAGTCCTTC
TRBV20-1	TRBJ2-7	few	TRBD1	CSAGDRGPYEQYF	TGCAGTGCGGGGGACAGGGGGCCCTACGAGCAGTACTTC
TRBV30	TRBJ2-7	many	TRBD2	CAWSTAGGSYEQYF	TGTGCCTGGAGTACAGCGGGAGGGTCCTACGAGCAGTACTTC
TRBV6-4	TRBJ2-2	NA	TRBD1	CASSTGTGDTGELFF	TGTGCCAGCAGTACCGGGACAGGGGATACCGGGGAGCTGTTTTTT
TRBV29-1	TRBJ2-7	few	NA	CSVEGEAGEYEQYF	TGCAGCGTTGAAGGGGAGGCAGGGGAGTACGAGCAGTACTTC
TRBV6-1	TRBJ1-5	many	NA	CASSDVGIRQPQHF	TGTGCCAGCAGTGACGTTGGGATACGACAGCCCCAGCATTTT
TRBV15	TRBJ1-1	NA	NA	CATSRDRAGSYTEAFF	TGTGCCACCAGCAGAGATCGGGCAGGGTCGTACACTGAAGCTTTCTTT
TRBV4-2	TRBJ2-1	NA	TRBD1	CASSQDSGQAYNEQFF	TGTGCCAGCAGCCAAGATTCGGGACAGGCCTACAATGAGCAGTTCTTC
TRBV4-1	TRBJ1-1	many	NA	CASRRTNTEAFF	TGCGCCAGCAGGAGAACGAACACTGAAGCTTTCTTT
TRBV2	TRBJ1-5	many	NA	CASSNRVGNQPQHF	TGTGCCAGCAGTAACAGGGTCGGGAATCAGCCCCAGCATTTT
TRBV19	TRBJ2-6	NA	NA	CASSTGAAGANVLTF	TGTGCCAGTAGTACGGGGGCAGCTGGGGCCAACGTCCTGACTTTC
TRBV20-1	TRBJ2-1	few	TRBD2	CSASGTSGMGEQFF	TGCAGTGCTAGCGGGACTAGCGGGATGGGTGAGCAGTTCTTC
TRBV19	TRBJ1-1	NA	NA	CASSTRGGNTEAFF	TGTGCCAGTAGTACGCGGGGGGGGAACACTGAAGCTTTCTTT
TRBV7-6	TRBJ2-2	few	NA	CASSSQTGELFF	TGTGCCAGCAGCTCTCAGACCGGGGAGCTGTTTTTT